The clone carrying this T cell receptor beta chain has a handful of counts. Its antigen is as yet unknown. These data come from a study of T-cell memory formation after mild COVID-19. Findings and limits, study-wide: Clones which contracted sat mainly in CM and EM if CD4+, and in EMRA if CD8+.

Germline loops: CDR1 SGHVS, CDR2 FQNEAQ. V dropped 5 bases and J dropped 5; count of bases not matched to a gene: 5. This CDR3 is 14 amino acids long. TCRdb independently ran MiXCR on the 5' RACE reads; one entry per CDR3 protein. Among about 290,000 distinct CDR3 sequences, roughly 15% were seen once, and the ten largest hold around 23%. The chain links TRBV7-8 to TRBJ1-5, with TRBD1 matching 8 bases. This receptor was obtained from a man in his late teens or twenties who had mild COVID-19 (a few samples of this study predate the infection). Cell type and time point are not known. The sequencing input was PBMCs or a T cell subset sorted from them (not recorded which). The CDR3 DNA follows: TGTGCCAGCAGCCCGAGGACAGGGTATCAGCCCCAGCATTTT. This encodes CASSPRTGYQPQHF.